This T cell receptor (beta chain) was sequenced in a study of response to subunit inactivated influenza vaccine. Findings and caveats of the study: It was suggested by the authors that few new T cells are recruited by each seasonal influenza vaccination.

The CDR3 sequence is 13 residues long. V shed 4 bases, J shed 2 bases, and the junction held 5 bases outside the gene matches. CDR1 is SQVTM and CDR2 is ANQGSEA in the germline V gene. TCRdb used MiXCR to reprocess the RT-PCR reads, holding one entry per CDR3 protein. The table has hundreds of thousands of distinct CDR3 sequences, approximately 7.7% seen once. On this clonotype itself: What it binds is not known.

The clonotype comes from a man aged 45-69 years who received an inactivated influenza vaccine. The specimen comprised PBMCs from blood, sampled 23 months after vaccination. This chain links TRBV29-1 with TRBJ2-7; 7 bases fit TRBD1. The DNA for the CDR3 is TGCAGCGTTGTCAACAGGGGTCCCTACGAGCAGTACTTC. This gives the protein CSVVNRGPYEQYF.